Here is one T cell receptor beta chain with its context. PCR involved 60 Vbeta and 13 Jbeta primers. The table came from immunoSEQ multiplex PCR; TCRdb's copy has only in-frame clones and leaves some out. The repertoire includes roughly 100,000 clones, 65% to 85% of them detected once, and 5.6% sits in the top ten. These data belong to a study of cytomegalovirus exposure and HLA in healthy donors. About the research overall: A prior analysis found 117 million unique TCR beta sequences from some 200 million T cells.

The germline V gene encodes CDR1 GTSNPN and CDR2 SVGIG (reference sequence). V was clipped by 5 bases and J by 5 bases; unmatched bases: 10. This CDR3 has 14 amino acids. This sequence originates from a male donor in good health and CMV-seronegative. The sequencing input was PBMCs. The chain joins TRBV30 to TRBJ2-7; 9 bases are shared with TRBD2. The CDR3 DNA follows: TGTGCCTGGGTAGGTGGCGGGGGGGTAGACGAGCAGTACTTC. This sequence encodes CAWVGGGGVDEQYF.